This T cell receptor beta chain was sequenced for a study of human T cells and chemical hapten exposure. This clonotype came up a few times. TCRdb redid the calling of the RACE reads with MiXCR, one entry per CDR3 protein. This sample has a few hundred thousand distinct CDR3 sequences, with nearly 6.5% found just once. In germline, CDR1 is LGHDT, CDR2 YNNKEL (reference sequence). This CDR3 has 15 amino acids. Trimming pared 6 bases from V and 2 bases from J, leaving 14 bases between. Time point noted: patch test 2, 6 weeks after DPC sensitization. Treatment noted: therapeutic diphenylcyclopropenone sensitization with weekly scalp DPC.

The clonotype originates from a woman in her late teens or twenties with alopecia areata. Some clones in this sample may be carry-over from other donors' samples. Sequencing was performed on whole blood, taken in connection with sensitization to the hapten diphenylcyclopropenone (DPC). The chain combines TRBV3-1 with TRBJ2-1; no clear D. In nucleotides, the CDR3 is TGTGCCAGCAGACCGGCCACGACTCCCTACAATGAGCAGTTCTTC. Translation gives CASRPATTPYNEQFF.